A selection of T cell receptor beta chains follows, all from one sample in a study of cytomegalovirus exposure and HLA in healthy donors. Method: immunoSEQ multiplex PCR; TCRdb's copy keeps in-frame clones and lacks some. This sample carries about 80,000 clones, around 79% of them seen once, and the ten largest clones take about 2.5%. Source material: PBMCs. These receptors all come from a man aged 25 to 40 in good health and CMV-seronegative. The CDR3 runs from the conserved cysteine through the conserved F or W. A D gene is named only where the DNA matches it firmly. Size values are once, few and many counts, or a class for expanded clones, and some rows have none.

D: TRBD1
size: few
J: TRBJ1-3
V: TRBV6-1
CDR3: CASSENPGQGGNTIYF
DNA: TGTGCCAGCAGTGAAAACCCCGGACAGGGCGGAAACACCATATATTTT

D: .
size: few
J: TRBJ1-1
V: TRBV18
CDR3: CASRRGNTEAFF
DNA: TGTGCCAGCCGCAGGGGGAACACTGAAGCTTTCTTT

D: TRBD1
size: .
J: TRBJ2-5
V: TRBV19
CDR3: CASSLNRGRGETQYF
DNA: TGTGCCAGTAGTCTGAACAGGGGGCGCGGAGAGACCCAGTACTTC

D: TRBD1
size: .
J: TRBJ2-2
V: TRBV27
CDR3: CASSVDRVGELFF
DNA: TGTGCCAGCAGTGTGGACAGGGTCGGGGAGCTGTTTTTT

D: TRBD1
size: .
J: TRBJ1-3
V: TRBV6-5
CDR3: CASRRTGEAGNTIYF
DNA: TGTGCCAGCAGACGGACAGGGGAGGCGGGAAACACCATATATTTT

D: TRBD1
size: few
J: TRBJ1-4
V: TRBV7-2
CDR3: CASSLDRAEKLFF
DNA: TGTGCCAGCAGCTTGGACAGGGCGGAAAAACTGTTTTTT

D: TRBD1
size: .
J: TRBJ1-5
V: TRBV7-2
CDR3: CASSADRDQPQHF
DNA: TGTGCCAGCAGCGCCGACAGGGATCAGCCCCAGCATTTT

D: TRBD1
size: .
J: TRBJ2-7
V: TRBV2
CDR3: CASGTGTGGYRDSYEQYF
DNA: TGTGCCAGCGGAACCGGGACAGGGGGCTACCGCGACTCCTACGAGCAGTACTTC

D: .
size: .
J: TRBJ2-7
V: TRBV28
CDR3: CASRPSSYEQYF
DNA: TGTGCCAGCAGACCTAGCTCCTACGAGCAGTACTTC

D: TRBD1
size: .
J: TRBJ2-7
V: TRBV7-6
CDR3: CASSLGQGAYEQYF
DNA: TGTGCCAGCAGCTTAGGCCAGGGGGCCTACGAGCAGTACTTC

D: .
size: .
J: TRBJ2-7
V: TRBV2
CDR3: CASSVHRSREQYF
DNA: TGTGCCAGCAGTGTCCACAGGTCTCGCGAGCAGTACTTC

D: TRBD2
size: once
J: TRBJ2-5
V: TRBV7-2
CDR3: CASSHGTSRETQYF
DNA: TGTGCCAGCAGCCACGGGACTAGCAGAGAGACCCAGTACTTC

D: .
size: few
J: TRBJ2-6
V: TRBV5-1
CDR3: CASSLAGGSGANVLTF
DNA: TGCGCCAGCAGCTTGGCCGGCGGGTCTGGGGCCAACGTCCTGACTTTC

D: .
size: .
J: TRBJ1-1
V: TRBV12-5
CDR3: CASGFGTGTEAFF
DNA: TGTGCTAGTGGTTTTGGAACCGGGACTGAAGCTTTCTTT

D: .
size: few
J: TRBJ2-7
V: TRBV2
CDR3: CASSRTLAVYEQYF
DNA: TGTGCCAGCAGTCGAACCTTAGCGGTCTACGAGCAGTACTTC

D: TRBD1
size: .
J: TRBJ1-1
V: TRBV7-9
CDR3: CASSLADTGGHKAFF
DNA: TGTGCCAGCAGCTTAGCGGACACAGGGGGACATAAAGCTTTCTTT

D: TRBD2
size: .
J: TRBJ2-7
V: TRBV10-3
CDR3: CASTKAGGSYEQYF
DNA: TGTGCCTCGACGAAAGCGGGGGGCTCCTACGAGCAGTACTTC

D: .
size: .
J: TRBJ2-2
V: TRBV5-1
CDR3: CAGETGGCLAGIVLRAGELFF
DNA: TGCGCCGGAGAGACAGGGGGGTGCCTAGCGGGAATCGTTTTAAGGGCCGGGGAGCTGTTTTTT

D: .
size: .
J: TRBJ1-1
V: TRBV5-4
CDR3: CASSFQQMNTEAFF
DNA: TGTGCCAGCAGCTTCCAACAAATGAACACTGAAGCTTTCTTT

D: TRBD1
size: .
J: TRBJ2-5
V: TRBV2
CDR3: CASREGTASETQYF
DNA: TGTGCCAGCAGGGAAGGGACAGCGTCAGAGACCCAGTACTTC

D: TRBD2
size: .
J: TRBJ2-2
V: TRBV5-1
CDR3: CASSFGRLAGAAGTGELFF
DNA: TGCGCCAGCAGCTTCGGGAGGCTAGCGGGGGCCGCGGGGACCGGGGAGCTGTTTTTT

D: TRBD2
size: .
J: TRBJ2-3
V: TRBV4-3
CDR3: CASSQDPTSGVQYF
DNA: TGCGCCAGCAGCCAAGACCCCACTAGCGGGGTGCAGTATTTT